This TCR beta chain came from a study of control samples from healthy donors and cancer patients (dated by TCRdb to the early 2020s). As to this clone: This receptor's antigen is unknown. Base qualities are missing; no much larger clone stands one base away.

The library was prepared using the immunoSEQ multiplex PCR assay. TCRdb took this table from immuneACCESS and kept in-frame rearrangements with V and J called. Such tables lack part of the clones; where checked against another copy, unresolved V genes explain under half of the gap, and the rest is unexplained. Here the sample has 120,000 or so clones; roughly 87% occur a single time. Together, the top ten hold approximately 9% of the sample. The CDR3 spans 14 residues, from the cysteine through the phenylalanine. CDR3 DNA only is kept here, 42 bases in frame from base 1. The germline V gene gives CDR1 as SGHAT and CDR2 as FQNNGV. V gives up 5 bases and J gives up 1 base, and the segment between their germline ends measures 11 bases.

The specimen sequenced was blood. The sequence joins TRBV11-2 to TRBJ1-2, with TRBD1 perhaps the D gene, on 6 matching bases. The clonotype originates from a middle-aged man in good health. In nucleotide form, the sequence is TGTGCCAGCAGCCTCCTGGACAGTAACTATGGCTACACCTTC. It codes for CASSLLDSNYGYTF.